Below, 28 T cell receptor beta chains from the same sample are listed, as sequenced in a study of PD-L1 blockade in urothelial cancer. Generated by immunoSEQ multiplex PCR, the TCRdb table keeps only in-frame clones and is missing some. Of more than 85,000 clones listed, about 91% were seen once; the top ten hold just over 0.9%. The sequencing here drew on PBMCs, taken around atezolizumab (anti-PD-L1) treatment. Every receptor here comes from a woman older than 75 with urothelial cancer.

V usage is TRBV6-4 and J usage is TRBJ2-2; 8 bases match TRBD1. After removal of 5 bases from V and 4 bases from J, the junction contained 6 bases not matched to a gene. This CDR3 spans 15 amino acids. Germline V gene lookup returns CDR1 MRHNA and CDR2 SNTAGT. CDR3 sequence (DNA): TGTGCCAGCAGTCCGGGACAGGCGTTCACCGGGGAGCTGTTTTTT. Amino acid sequence: CASSPGQAFTGELFF.

This chain joins TRBV7-2 and TRBJ2-7; tentative D call: TRBD2 (6 bases). CDR1 and CDR2 from the germline V gene are SGHTA and FQGNSA. This CDR3 has 13 amino acids. Trimming stripped 3 bases from V and 5 bases from J, with 11 bases between. The CDR3 reads CASSFGGGDEQYF. The CDR3 DNA follows: TGTGCCAGCAGCTTTGGGGGAGGCGACGAGCAGTACTTC.

This clone was recorded once. The chain couples TRBV18 to TRBJ2-3, with a possible D match to TRBD1 (5 bases). V lost 6 bases to trimming and J lost 0 bases, with 10 bases between them. CDR1 and CDR2 from the germline V gene are KGHSH and LQKENI. There are 14 residues in the CDR3. The DNA for the CDR3 is TGTGCCAGCTCGGGGTCAGGGAGCACAGATACGCAGTATTTT. Its protein is CASSGSGSTDTQYF.

The chain has TRBV30 and TRBJ2-7; 10 positions match TRBD2. The CDR3 covers 16 residues. Germline CDR1 and CDR2: GTSNPN and SVGIG (reference sequence). J lost 5 bases, V lost 4 bases, and 14 bases had no gene match. The CDR3 here is CAWMGFNSGRINEQYF. The CDR3 DNA sequence: TGTGCCTGGATGGGGTTTAATAGCGGGAGGATCAACGAGCAGTACTTC.

The chain carries TRBV13 and TRBJ2-5; perhaps TRBD2 as D (6 bases). Trimming shortened V by 3 bases and J by 2 bases, and 13 bases separated the two germline ends. This CDR3 is 15 amino acids long. Germline V gene sequence: CDR1 PRHDT, CDR2 FYEKMQ (reference sequence). CDR3 DNA sequence: TGTGCCAGCAGCTTGGGGGGAAGCCTGCAAGAGACCCAGTACTTC. It codes for CASSLGGSLQETQYF.

This clone was counted once. The V and J genes are TRBV9 and TRBJ1-3, with 7 bases fitting TRBD1. The CDR3 is made up of 15 amino acids. J gave up 0 bases and V 3 bases, and 3 bases lay outside the gene matches. Germline V gives CDR1 SGDLS, CDR2 YYNGEE. The CDR3 protein is CASSAGQNSGNTIYF. CDR3 DNA: TGTGCCAGCAGCGCGGGACAGAACTCTGGAAACACCATATATTTT. The whole variable domain, filled in from reference TRBV9 and TRBJ1-3, reads DSGVTQTPKHLITATGQRVTLRCSPRSGDLSVYWYQQSLDQGLQFLIQYYNGEERAKGNILERFSAQQFPDLHSELNLSSLELGDSALYFCASSAGQNSGNTIYFGEGSWLTVV.

This clone was seen a handful of times. V gene TRBV29-1 combines with J gene TRBJ2-7; D remains ambiguous. Deletions cut 4 bases from V and 0 bases from J, with 10 bases between. This CDR3 is built from 13 residues. Germline CDR1 and CDR2: SQVTM and ANQGSEA. The CDR3 coding sequence is TGCAGCGTTGTATTAGACAACTCCTACGAGCAGTACTTC. Translating gives CSVVLDNSYEQYF.

This chain connects TRBV7-9 to TRBJ1-2, with D maybe TRBD1 (6 bases). The CDR3 sequence is 15 residues long. Germline V gene lookup returns CDR1 SEHNR and CDR2 FQNEAQ (reference sequence). The ends were cut back, 5 bases at V and 4 bases at J, with 17 bases in the middle. This chain's CDR3 is CASSPGGGGGYGYTF. The CDR3 DNA sequence: TGTGCCAGCAGCCCGGGAGGGGGTGGCGGCTATGGCTACACCTTC.

V gene TRBV20-1 combines with J gene TRBJ2-2; D unclear. Trimming pared 0 bases from V and 8 bases from J, leaving 4 bases between. The CDR3 spans 11 residues. Germline V gene lookup returns CDR1 DFQATT and CDR2 SNEGSKA (reference sequence). The CDR3 DNA follows: TGCAGTGCTAGAGATAAAGGGGAGCTGTTTTTT. Protein product: CSARDKGELFF.

The chain joins TRBV10-3 to TRBJ2-1, with D possibly TRBD2 on 6 matching bases. This CDR3 is 14 amino acids long. Germline lookup yields CDR1 ENHRY and CDR2 SYGVKD. The V gene lost 10 bases and the J gene lost 5 bases, with 18 bases spanning the gap. The DNA for the CDR3 is TGTGCCACCCTGACGGGGGTAGGGAACAATGAGCAGTTCTTC. It is translated as CATLTGVGNNEQFF.

The chain has TRBV30 and TRBJ2-3; the match to TRBD2 covers 12 bases. There are 18 residues in the CDR3. J lost 1 base, V lost 1 base, and 9 bases had no gene match. CDR1 is GTSNPN, CDR2 SVGIG, per germline (reference sequence). The CDR3 DNA follows: TGTGCCTGGAGTGCGGGACTAGCGGGTTGGGGTGGCACAGATACGCAGTATTTT. It encodes CAWSAGLAGWGGTDTQYF.

This rearrangement joins TRBV27 to TRBJ2-7; D might be TRBD1 (6 bases). The CDR3 runs 13 residues. Deletions cut 5 bases from V and 2 bases from J, with 10 bases between. Per germline, CDR1 MNHEY and CDR2 SMNVEV (reference sequence). CDR3 in DNA: TGTGCCAGCAGTCTCAGGGGTACCTACGAGCAGTACTTC. Its translation: CASSLRGTYEQYF.

This chain connects TRBV29-1 to TRBJ2-7, with a weak D call TRBD1 (6 bases). CDR1 and CDR2 (germline): SQVTM, ANQGSEA. The CDR3 is made up of 12 amino acids. Trimming removed 4 bases at V and 7 bases at J, with 14 bases between. The CDR3 DNA sequence: TGCAGCGTTGGCGGTGTAGGGGGAGAGCAGTACTTC. Translating it yields CSVGGVGGEQYF.

V usage is TRBV10-2 and J usage is TRBJ2-7; TRBD1 matches at 7 bases. Losses at the gene ends were 6 bases for V and 4 bases for J; bases not matched to a gene: 9. The length of the CDR3 is 14 residues. Germline V lookup: CDR1 WSHSY, CDR2 SAAADI. In DNA, the CDR3 is TGCGCCAGCAGCGAACTAACAGGGGCTTACGAGCAGTACTTC. Translating it yields CASSELTGAYEQYF.

The J gene is TRBJ2-3, the V gene TRBV6-6, with 7 bases fitting TRBD2. Trimming removed 6 bases from V and 0 bases from J; junction bases left unmatched: 6. The CDR3 totals 15 residues. CDR1 is MNHNY and CDR2 is SVGAGI in the germline V gene (reference sequence). CDR3 in amino acids: CASSPSGPSTDTQYF. The CDR3 coding sequence is TGTGCCAGCAGCCCTAGCGGCCCTAGCACAGATACGCAGTATTTT.

This sequence joins TRBV2 and TRBJ1-5; a possible D gene is TRBD1 (6 bases). Trimming removed 6 bases at V and 7 bases at J, with 16 bases between. Germline V gene lookup returns CDR1 SNHLY and CDR2 FYNNEI. The CDR3 sequence is 14 residues long. In DNA, the CDR3 is TGTGCCAGCAGGTCGCAGGGGTCGGGACAGCCCCAGCATTTT. Its protein is CASRSQGSGQPQHF.

The chain employs TRBV9 and TRBJ2-1, with 11 bases lining up with TRBD2. V lost 4 bases, J lost 9 bases, and 12 bases stayed unmatched. Germline lookup yields CDR1 SGDLS and CDR2 YYNGEE. The CDR3 loop spans 16 amino acids. CDR3 nucleotide sequence: TGTGCCAGCAGCAAACAATCACTAGCGGGAGATGGTGAGCAGTTCTTC. Protein product: CASSKQSLAGDGEQFF.

This clone was picked up a small number of times. This chain joins TRBV18 and TRBJ1-1; 7 bases are shared with TRBD1. The CDR3 is 14 residues long. Germline V gives CDR1 KGHSH, CDR2 LQKENI. Trimming at V came to 4 bases and at J to 7 bases, leaving 9 bases not matched to a gene. The CDR3 DNA follows: TGTGCCAGCTCACTCGACAGGGTCTTGGGTGAAGCTTTCTTT. Protein: CASSLDRVLGEAFF.

There are a few counts of this clone. V usage is TRBV9 and J usage is TRBJ1-5; D possibly corresponds to TRBD1 (5 bases). Germline V CDR1 and CDR2: SGDLS, YYNGEE. Trimming removed 3 bases from V and 7 bases from J, with 14 bases in between. The CDR3 covers 14 residues. CDR3 nucleotide sequence: TGTGCCAGCAGCGGCGGGGCGGGAGGACAGCCCCAGCATTTT. Residues: CASSGGAGGQPQHF.

The chain carries TRBV28 and TRBJ1-1, with 7 bases matching TRBD1. Looked up from germline, CDR1 is MDHEN and CDR2 is SYDVKM. V was pared by 5 bases and J by 1 base, with 10 bases of the junction left unmatched. The CDR3 consists of 16 residues. The CDR3 sequence: CASSPANRGQNTEAFF. The CDR3 nucleotides are TGTGCCAGCAGTCCGGCCAACAGGGGCCAGAACACTGAAGCTTTCTTT.

The J gene is TRBJ2-7, the V gene TRBV5-1, with D perhaps TRBD2 (6 bases). This CDR3 contains 15 residues. Germline CDR1 and CDR2: SGHRS and YFSETQ. V gave up 0 bases and J gave up 4 bases, with 14 bases separating them. The CDR3 region is CASSLADRGRYEQYF. The CDR3 nucleotides are TGCGCCAGCAGCTTGGCCGACCGGGGGAGGTACGAGCAGTACTTC.

This chain uses TRBV5-1 with TRBJ2-1, with a weak D call TRBD2 (6 bases). CDR1 is SGHRS, CDR2 YFSETQ, per germline. The CDR3 runs 15 residues. V gave up 4 bases and J gave up 1 base, with 12 bases separating them. The CDR3: CASSVTGTSYNEQFF. In DNA, the CDR3 is TGCGCCAGCAGCGTAACCGGGACTTCCTACAATGAGCAGTTCTTC.

This chain joins TRBV4-2 and TRBJ2-1; the match to TRBD2 covers 12 bases. The V gene's germline CDR1 is LGHNA and CDR2 YNFKEQ. J gave up 6 bases and V 0 bases, and 9 bases lay outside the gene matches. The CDR3 consists of 18 residues. The CDR3 spells CASSQDAASGRAGNEQFF. The DNA of the CDR3 is TGTGCCAGCAGCCAAGATGCGGCTAGCGGGAGGGCCGGCAATGAGCAGTTCTTC.

CDR3 coding DNA: TGCGCCAGCAGCCCCTACCCACAGGGAGGGAGGGCCGGCGAGCAGTACTTC. Its translation: CASSPYPQGGRAGEQYF. This sequence joins TRBV5-1 and TRBJ2-7, with D tentatively TRBD2 (7 bases). CDR3 length: 17 residues. Trimming left V 4 bases short and J 6 bases short, with 26 bases between. Germline V gene lookup returns CDR1 SGHRS and CDR2 YFSETQ.

This sequence joins TRBV15 and TRBJ1-5; 7 bases are a match to TRBD1. Germline values: CDR1 LNHNV, CDR2 YYDKDF (reference sequence). The CDR3 is 15 amino acids. The J segment lost 0 bases and the V segment lost 6 bases, leaving 5 bases of the junction unmatched. The CDR3 nucleotides read TGTGCCACCAGGGGGGGACAGTCTAGCAATCAGCCCCAGCATTTT. It is translated as CATRGGQSSNQPQHF.

This chain connects TRBV5-4 to TRBJ1-1, with 10 bases matching TRBD1. CDR3 length: 17 residues. Per germline, CDR1 SGHNT and CDR2 YYREEE (reference sequence). V dropped 3 bases and J dropped 3; count of bases not matched to a gene: 11. The CDR3 nucleotides read TGTGCCAGCAGCTCCCCGACAGGGGGCGTTGGGGACACTGAAGCTTTCTTT. Translated: CASSSPTGGVGDTEAFF.

V is TRBV5-4 and J is TRBJ2-7, with D perhaps TRBD1 (6 bases). V lost 1 base, J lost 1 base, and 12 bases lay in between. Germline lookup yields CDR1 SGHNT and CDR2 YYREEE (reference sequence). CDR3 size: 15 residues. The CDR3: CASSLTGTNSYEQYF. DNA of the CDR3: TGTGCCAGCAGCTTGACCGGGACAAATTCCTACGAGCAGTACTTC.

V gene TRBV4-2 combines with J gene TRBJ2-3, with 12 bases that match TRBD2. Germline V gives CDR1 LGHNA, CDR2 YNFKEQ. This CDR3 is built from 18 residues. The V segment lost 0 bases and the J segment 1 base; nucleotides outside the gene matches: 5. The CDR3 DNA is TGTGCCAGCAGCCAAGATCTTGCTAGCGGGAGGGGCACAGATACGCAGTATTTT. Translation gives CASSQDLASGRGTDTQYF.